This T cell receptor (beta chain) was sequenced in a study of CD8+ T cells in alopecia areata. Collection of lesional scalp punch biopsies and peripheral blood was performed in alopecia areata patients. Concerning this clone itself: Its antigen is not known. Compared with germline, one end of the junction differs, possibly owing to a read error.

Study-wide findings and caveats: Unlike in mice, where it was clearer, TCR sharing across patients was less clear, possibly HLA-related.

Once RNA had been extracted, it was reverse transcribed into cDNA to act as the sequencing template. Data came from immunoSEQ multiplex PCR; TCRdb stores just in-frame clones and leaves some out. The sample has 60,000 to 65,000 clones, roughly 46% seen once. Germline-derived CDR1 and CDR2 are SSHAT and FNYEAQ (reference sequence). CDR3 length: 16 residues. Sequencing was done on a sample of NKG2D-low CD8+ T cells sorted from blood. J is TRBJ2-3 and V is TRBV7-7; 9 nucleotides agree with TRBD1. This sequence originates from a human donor with alopecia areata. The CDR3 sequence: CASSRGTGRVTDTQYF. The CDR3 DNA reads as TGTGCTAGCAGCCGAGGGACAGGGAGAGTCACAGATACGCAGTATTTT.